The 13 T cell receptor beta chains listed next were all sequenced from one sample in a study of blood T cell repertoires in COVID-19. Sequencing used immunoSEQ multiplex PCR; TCRdb keeps in-frame clones, though not all of them. The sample lists about 250,000 clones; 70% to 90% were seen once. The sequencing sample was made of PBMCs or T cells enriched from blood (not recorded which). The receptors stem from a woman aged 30 to 39 who had recovered from COVID-19.

This clone was detected many times. The gene calls are TRBV6-4 and TRBJ2-3; 10 bases line up with TRBD1. This CDR3 region has 15 residues. V trimming: 2 bases; J trimming: 1 base; junction bases outside the gene matches: 0. The germline CDR1 and CDR2 sequences are MRHNA and SNTAGT. CDR3 coding DNA: TGTGCCAGCAGTGACGGGACAGGGGGCACAGATACGCAGTATTTT. Protein: CASSDGTGGTDTQYF.

This clone was seen just once. This chain joins TRBV6-5 and TRBJ1-1, with D perhaps TRBD1 (6 bases). The germline V gene encodes CDR1 MNHEY and CDR2 SVGAGI. The germline V and J ends were trimmed by 2 bases and 4 bases, with 14 bases remaining between them. CDR3 length: 15 residues. CDR3 loop: CASSYLQTGRTEAFF. The CDR3, as DNA: TGTGCCAGCAGTTACCTCCAGACAGGTCGCACTGAAGCTTTCTTT.

The chain has TRBV27 and TRBJ1-1; no definite D call. Trimming stripped 0 bases from V and 1 base from J, with 6 bases between. CDR3 size: 14 residues. CDR1 MNHEY and CDR2 SMNVEV come from the germline V gene (reference sequence). CDR3 region: CASSLSPWNTEAFF. The CDR3 bases are TGTGCCAGCAGTTTATCCCCCTGGAACACTGAAGCTTTCTTT.

The sample holds one count of this clone. A read error may be the cause here, since a much bigger clone is one base away. The identical CDR3 is also encoded by other nucleotide sequences in the sample. The chain combines TRBV27 with TRBJ1-5; TRBD1 matches at 7 bases. Germline CDR1 is MNHEY and CDR2 is SMNVEV (reference sequence). CDR3 length: 14 residues. Trimming at V came to 5 bases and at J to 2 bases, leaving 3 bases not matched to a gene. CDR3 loop: CASSLGQGNQPQHF. The DNA for the CDR3 is TGTGCCAGCAGTCTAGGACAGGGCAATCAGCCCCAGCATTTT.

The chain employs TRBV6-4 and TRBJ1-2; a possible D gene is TRBD1 (5 bases). The length of the CDR3 is 16 residues. Between the trimmed V and J ends, which lost 0 bases and 0 bases, there was a span of 11 bases. Germline V gene sequence: CDR1 MRHNA, CDR2 SNTAGT. CDR3 nucleotides: TGTGCCAGCAGTGACTCTGGGCAGGGAACTAACTATGGCTACACCTTC. It codes for CASSDSGQGTNYGYTF.

The chain has TRBV5-1 and TRBJ2-7; weak D call: TRBD2 (6 bases). The CDR3 spans 14 residues. Germline V CDR1 and CDR2: SGHRS, YFSETQ. V lost 4 bases to trimming and J lost 0 bases, with 11 bases between them. CDR3 in DNA: TGCGCCAGCAGCACGCGGGGAAACTCCTACGAGCAGTACTTC. Encoded protein: CASSTRGNSYEQYF.

The chain recombines TRBV20-1 with TRBJ2-1; D unclear. V was clipped by 6 bases and J by 8 bases, with 11 bases between them. This CDR3 is built from 11 residues. Germline CDR1 reads DFQATT; CDR2 reads SNEGSKA (reference sequence). CDR3 bases: TGCAGTGCCCCCCAGGCGCATGAGCAGTTCTTC. Encoded protein: CSAPQAHEQFF.

This clone has just a few counts. This chain uses TRBV28 with TRBJ1-2, with D tentatively TRBD1 (5 bases). The V and J ends lost 3 bases and 6 bases respectively, with 11 bases between them. Germline CDR1 is MDHEN and CDR2 is SYDVKM. CDR3 length: 13 amino acids. CDR3 region: CASSLSGPNGYTF. The CDR3 region has the DNA TGTGCCAGCAGTTTGTCAGGGCCGAATGGCTACACCTTC.

The chain joins TRBV18 to TRBJ1-2; 8 bases map to TRBD1. V was pared by 0 bases and J by 4 bases, with 4 bases of the junction left unmatched. Looked up from germline, CDR1 is KGHSH and CDR2 is LQKENI. CDR3 length: 15 amino acids. The CDR3 region is CASSPPPGGVYGYTF. The CDR3 DNA is TGTGCCAGCTCACCACCGCCAGGGGGCGTCTATGGCTACACCTTC. Combining the CDR3 with reference TRBV18 and TRBJ1-2 gives the whole variable domain NAGVMQNPRHLVRRRGQEARLRCSPMKGHSHVYWYRQLPEEGLKFMVYLQKENIIDESGMPKERFSAEFPKEGPSILRIQQVVRGDSAAYFCASSPPPGGVYGYTFGSGTRLTVV.

The V call is TRBV5-5, the J call TRBJ1-1; D ambiguous. The CDR3 consists of 13 residues. Trimming removed 0 bases from V and 4 bases from J, with 7 bases in between. The germline V gene has CDR1 SGHKS and CDR2 YYEKEE (reference sequence). The CDR3 loop is CASSLVGSTEAFF. The CDR3 DNA sequence: TGTGCCAGCAGCTTGGTAGGGAGCACTGAAGCTTTCTTT.

This chain connects TRBV6-1 to TRBJ2-7, with D possibly matching TRBD1 (5 bases). V was shortened by 2 bases and J by 0 bases, with 20 bases between the two germline ends. The germline CDR1 and CDR2 sequences are MNHNS and SASEGT. This CDR3 is 18 amino acids long. The CDR3 is CASSELGARAAGSYEQYF. The DNA of the CDR3 is TGTGCCAGCAGTGAACTCGGAGCCAGGGCCGCTGGCTCCTACGAGCAGTACTTC.

This chain joins TRBV24-1 and TRBJ1-2; 10 bases are a match to TRBD1. The CDR3 contains 17 residues. J lost 2 bases, V lost 5 bases, and 10 bases had no gene match. Germline CDR1 reads KGHDR; CDR2 reads SFDVKD. Written as DNA, the CDR3 is TGTGCCACCAGTGCCGCACGGGGGACAGGGGCCAACTATGGCTACACCTTC. The encoded protein is CATSAARGTGANYGYTF.

This chain links TRBV27 with TRBJ2-3; 8 bases fit TRBD2. With V trimmed by 3 bases and J by 2 bases, 7 bases remained unmatched. Germline assignment: CDR1 MNHEY and CDR2 SMNVEV (reference sequence). The CDR3 is 16 residues long. The DNA for the CDR3 is TGTGCCAGCAGTTTTACGCGGGGGGCTTCCACAGATACGCAGTATTTT. This gives the protein CASSFTRGASTDTQYF.